The present entry profiles one TCR beta chain with its context. What it binds is not known. Each donor gave one heparinised blood draw averaging around 120 mL. This record comes from a study of beta chain features in type 1 diabetes. Overall study findings and caveats: Highly expressing activated T cells could be over-counted with a cDNA template. Sampled from patients, naive, central memory and Treg TCRB repertoires appeared more similar than those sampled from healthy donors. Among patients with Type 1 diabetes, TCRB CDR3s were moderately but significantly shorter in every one of the four CD4+ subsets. PCR might preferentially amplify shorter templates, equally in patients and controls.

Sequencing targeted expressed TCRB transcripts, as all isolated RNA had been reverse transcribed. Only in-frame clones appear in the TCRdb table, and some are missing; sequencing was by immunoSEQ multiplex PCR. Of around 130,000 clones in the sample, 7% to 10% were seen once. This receptor was taken from a man younger than 45 with type 1 diabetes. The specimen was central memory CD4+ T cells from blood.

The CDR3 protein is CASPWPTGELFF. CDR3 sequence (DNA): TGTGCCTCCCCCTGGCCCACCGGGGAGCTGTTTTTT. The chain is built from TRBV30 and TRBJ2-2; D gene ambiguous. Germline CDR1 GTSNPN, CDR2 SVGIG (reference sequence). Trimming removed 7 bases at V and 4 bases at J, with 10 bases between. This CDR3 is 12 amino acids long.